This T cell receptor beta chain was recorded in a study of cytomegalovirus exposure and HLA in healthy donors. On the study more broadly: A subsequent analysis stated that the roughly 120 validation repertoires were run on the same platform as the approximately 710 first-cohort repertoires.

Here immunoSEQ multiplex PCR was the method, and the copy in TCRdb shows in-frame clones only, minus some. The repertoire holds about 200,000 clones, with 87% as singletons. This clone was counted a single time. The CDR3 is 16 residues long. The sequenced sample was PBMCs. This TCR came from a woman aged 18-35 years in good health and CMV-seropositive. This chain connects TRBV12-2 to TRBJ2-1; TRBD2 is the table's D call, not checked against the DNA. TRBV12-2 is marked as a pseudogene. The CDR3 spells CASRLAVDRDGNEQFF. In DNA, the CDR3 is TGTGCAAGTCGCTTAGCGGTGGACCGGGATGGCAATGAGCAGTTCTTC.